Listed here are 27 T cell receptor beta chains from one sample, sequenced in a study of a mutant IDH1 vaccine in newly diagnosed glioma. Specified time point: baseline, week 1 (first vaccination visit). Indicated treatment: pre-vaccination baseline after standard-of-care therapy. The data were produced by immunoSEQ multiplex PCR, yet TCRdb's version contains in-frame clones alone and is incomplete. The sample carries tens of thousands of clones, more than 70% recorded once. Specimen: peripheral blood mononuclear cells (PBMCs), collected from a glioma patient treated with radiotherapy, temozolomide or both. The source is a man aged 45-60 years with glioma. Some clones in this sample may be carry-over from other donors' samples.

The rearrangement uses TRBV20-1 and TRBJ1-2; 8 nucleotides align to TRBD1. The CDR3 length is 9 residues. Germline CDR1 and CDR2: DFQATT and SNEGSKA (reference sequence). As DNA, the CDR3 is TGCAGGACAGGGGACGGCTACACCTTC. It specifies CRTGDGYTF.

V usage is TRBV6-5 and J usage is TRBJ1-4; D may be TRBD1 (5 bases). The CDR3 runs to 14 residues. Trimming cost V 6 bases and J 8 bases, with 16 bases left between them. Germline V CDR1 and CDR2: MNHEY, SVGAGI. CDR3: CASSPGWEGEKLFF. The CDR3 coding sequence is TGTGCCAGCAGCCCGGGGTGGGAGGGGGAAAAACTGTTTTTT.

The CDR3 region is CSVELAGGRGAFF. In nucleotides, the CDR3 is TGCAGCGTTGAATTGGCGGGGGGCCGTGGGGCTTTCTTT. The chain recombines TRBV29-1 with TRBJ1-1; possible D gene TRBD1, 6 bases. The germline V and J ends were trimmed by 2 bases and 11 bases, with 18 bases remaining between them. Germline CDR1 SQVTM, CDR2 ANQGSEA. The CDR3 sequence is 13 residues long.

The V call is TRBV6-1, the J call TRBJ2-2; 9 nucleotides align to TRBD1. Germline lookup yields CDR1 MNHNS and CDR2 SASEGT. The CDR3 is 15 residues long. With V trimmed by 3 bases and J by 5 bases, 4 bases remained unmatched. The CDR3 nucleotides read TGTGCCAGCAGTGAGGGGGGACAGGGTACCGGGGAGCTGTTTTTT. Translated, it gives CASSEGGQGTGELFF.

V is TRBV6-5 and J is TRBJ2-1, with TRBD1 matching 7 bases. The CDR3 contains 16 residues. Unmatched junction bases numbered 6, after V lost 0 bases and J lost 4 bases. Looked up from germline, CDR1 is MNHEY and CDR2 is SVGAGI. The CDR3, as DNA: TGTGCCAGCAGTTACTCGACAGGGATGAAGTACAATGAGCAGTTCTTC. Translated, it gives CASSYSTGMKYNEQFF.

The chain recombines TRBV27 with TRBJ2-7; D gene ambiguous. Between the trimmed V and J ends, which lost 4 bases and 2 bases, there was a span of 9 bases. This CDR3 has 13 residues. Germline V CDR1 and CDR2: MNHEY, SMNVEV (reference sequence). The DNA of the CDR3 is TGTGCCAGCAGTTCCTTACCGCCCTACGAGCAGTACTTC. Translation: CASSSLPPYEQYF.

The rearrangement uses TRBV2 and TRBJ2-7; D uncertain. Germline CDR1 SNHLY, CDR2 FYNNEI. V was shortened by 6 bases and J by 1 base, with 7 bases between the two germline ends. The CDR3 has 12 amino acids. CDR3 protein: CASRAFSYEQYF. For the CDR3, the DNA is TGTGCCAGCAGGGCGTTTTCCTACGAGCAGTACTTC.

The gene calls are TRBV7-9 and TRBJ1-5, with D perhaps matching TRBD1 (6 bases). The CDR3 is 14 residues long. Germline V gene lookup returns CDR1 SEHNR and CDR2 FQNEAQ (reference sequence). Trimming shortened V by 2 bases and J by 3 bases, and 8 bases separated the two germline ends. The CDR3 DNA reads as TGTGCCAGCAGCTTACAGGGGTACAATCAGCCCCAGCATTTT. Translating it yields CASSLQGYNQPQHF.

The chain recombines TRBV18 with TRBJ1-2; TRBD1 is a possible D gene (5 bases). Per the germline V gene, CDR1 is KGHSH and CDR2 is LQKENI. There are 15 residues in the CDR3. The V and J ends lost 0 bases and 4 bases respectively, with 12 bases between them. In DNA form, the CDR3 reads TGTGCCAGCTCACCACCGGAGCGCGGGGCCTATGGCTACACCTTC. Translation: CASSPPERGAYGYTF.

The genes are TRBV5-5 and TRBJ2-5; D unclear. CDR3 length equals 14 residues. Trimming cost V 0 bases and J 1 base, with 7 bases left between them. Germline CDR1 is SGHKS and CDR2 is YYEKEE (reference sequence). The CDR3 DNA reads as TGTGCCAGCAGCTTGGAGGCTTTCCAAGAGACCCAGTACTTC. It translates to CASSLEAFQETQYF.

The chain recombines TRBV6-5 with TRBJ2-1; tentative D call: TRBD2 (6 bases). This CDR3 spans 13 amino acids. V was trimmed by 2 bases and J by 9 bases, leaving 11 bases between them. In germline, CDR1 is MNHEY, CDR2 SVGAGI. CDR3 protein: CASSYETSFEQFF. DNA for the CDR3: TGTGCCAGCAGTTACGAGACTAGTTTTGAGCAGTTCTTC.

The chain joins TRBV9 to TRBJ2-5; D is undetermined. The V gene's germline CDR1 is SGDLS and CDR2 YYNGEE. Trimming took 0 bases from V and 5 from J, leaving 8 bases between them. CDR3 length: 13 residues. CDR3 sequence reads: CASSVAPVETQYF. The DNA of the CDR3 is TGTGCCAGCAGCGTAGCCCCGGTCGAGACCCAGTACTTC.

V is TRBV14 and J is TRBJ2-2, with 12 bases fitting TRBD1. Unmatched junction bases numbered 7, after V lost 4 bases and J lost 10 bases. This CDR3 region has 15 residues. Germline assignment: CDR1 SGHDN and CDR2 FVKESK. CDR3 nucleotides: TGTGCCAGCAGCCTTCTAGGGACAGGGGGCCAGGAGCTGTTTTTT. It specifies CASSLLGTGGQELFF.

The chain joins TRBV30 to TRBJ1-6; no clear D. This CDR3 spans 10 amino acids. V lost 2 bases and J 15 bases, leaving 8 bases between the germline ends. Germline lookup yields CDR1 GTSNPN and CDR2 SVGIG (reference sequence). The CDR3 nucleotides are TGTGCCTGGAGTAAGGTGCGCCTCCACTTT. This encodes CAWSKVRLHF.

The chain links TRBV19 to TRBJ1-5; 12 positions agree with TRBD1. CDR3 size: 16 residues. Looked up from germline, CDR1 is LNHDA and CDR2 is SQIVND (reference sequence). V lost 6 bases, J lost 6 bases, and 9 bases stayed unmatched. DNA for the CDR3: TGTGCCAGTAGGGGACAGGGGGCTATTTCGGGTCAGCCCCAGCATTTT. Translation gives CASRGQGAISGQPQHF.

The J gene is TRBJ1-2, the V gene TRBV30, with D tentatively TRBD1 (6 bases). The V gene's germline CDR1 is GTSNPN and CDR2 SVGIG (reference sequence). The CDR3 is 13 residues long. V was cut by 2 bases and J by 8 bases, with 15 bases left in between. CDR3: CAWSRDRPRGYTF. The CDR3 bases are TGTGCCTGGAGTCGTGACAGGCCTCGCGGCTACACCTTC.

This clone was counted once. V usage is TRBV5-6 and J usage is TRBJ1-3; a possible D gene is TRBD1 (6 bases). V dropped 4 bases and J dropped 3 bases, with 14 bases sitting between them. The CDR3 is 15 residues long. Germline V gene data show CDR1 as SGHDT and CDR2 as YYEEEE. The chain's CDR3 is CASSIWTAYGNTIYF. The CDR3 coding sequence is TGTGCCAGCAGCATCTGGACAGCCTATGGAAACACCATATATTTT.

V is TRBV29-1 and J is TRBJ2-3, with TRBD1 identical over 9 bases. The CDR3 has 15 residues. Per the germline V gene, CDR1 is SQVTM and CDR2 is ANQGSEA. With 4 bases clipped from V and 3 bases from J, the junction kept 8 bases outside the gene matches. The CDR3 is CSVGGGTGNTDTQYF. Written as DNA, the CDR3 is TGCAGCGTTGGGGGTGGGACAGGGAATACAGATACGCAGTATTTT.

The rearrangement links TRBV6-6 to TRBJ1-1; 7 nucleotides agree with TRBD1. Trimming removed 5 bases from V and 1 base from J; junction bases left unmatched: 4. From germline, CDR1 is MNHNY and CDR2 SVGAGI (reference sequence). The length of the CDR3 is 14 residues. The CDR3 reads CASSLDRRNTEAFF. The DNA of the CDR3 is TGTGCCAGCAGTCTGGACAGGAGGAACACTGAAGCTTTCTTT.

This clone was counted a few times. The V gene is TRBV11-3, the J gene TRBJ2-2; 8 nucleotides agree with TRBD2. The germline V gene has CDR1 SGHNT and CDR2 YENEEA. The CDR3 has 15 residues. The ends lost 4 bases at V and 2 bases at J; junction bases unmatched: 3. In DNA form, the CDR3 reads TGTGCCAGCAGCTCGGGGGGGACCAACACCGGGGAGCTGTTTTTT. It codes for CASSSGGTNTGELFF.

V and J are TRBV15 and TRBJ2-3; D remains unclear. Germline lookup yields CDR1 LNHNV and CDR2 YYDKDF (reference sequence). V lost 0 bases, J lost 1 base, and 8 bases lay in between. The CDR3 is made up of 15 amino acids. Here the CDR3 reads CATSRDPQGTDTQYF. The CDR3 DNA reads TGTGCCACCAGCAGAGATCCCCAGGGCACAGATACGCAGTATTTT.

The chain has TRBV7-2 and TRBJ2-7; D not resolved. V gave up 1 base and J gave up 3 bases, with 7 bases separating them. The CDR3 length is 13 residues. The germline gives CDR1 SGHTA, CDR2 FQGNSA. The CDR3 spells CASSLGWDYEQYF. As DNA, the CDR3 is TGTGCCAGCAGCTTAGGTTGGGACTACGAGCAGTACTTC.

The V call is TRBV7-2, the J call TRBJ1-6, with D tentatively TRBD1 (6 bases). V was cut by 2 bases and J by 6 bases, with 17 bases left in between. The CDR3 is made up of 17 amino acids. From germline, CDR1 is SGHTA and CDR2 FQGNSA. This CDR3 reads CASSLLLGTIRNSPLHF. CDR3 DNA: TGTGCCAGCAGCTTACTCCTGGGGACAATTCGTAATTCACCCCTCCACTTT. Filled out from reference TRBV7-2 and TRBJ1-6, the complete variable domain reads GAGVSQSPSNKVTEKGKDVELRCDPISGHTALYWYRQSLGQGLEFLIYFQGNSAPDKSGLPSDRFSAERTGGSVSTLTIQRTQQEDSAVYLCASSLLLGTIRNSPLHFGNGTRLTVT.

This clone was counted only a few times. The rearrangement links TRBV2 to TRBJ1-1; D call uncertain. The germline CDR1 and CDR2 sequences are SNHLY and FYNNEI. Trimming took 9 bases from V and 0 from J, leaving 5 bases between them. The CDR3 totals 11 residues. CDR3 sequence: CARDLNTEAFF. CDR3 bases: TGTGCCAGGGACTTGAACACTGAAGCTTTCTTT.

The CDR3 sequence is CASSFGTLDTQYF. The CDR3 nucleotides read TGTGCCAGCAGTTTTGGGACGCTGGATACGCAGTATTTT. V usage is TRBV27 and J usage is TRBJ2-3; perhaps D is TRBD1 or TRBD2 (5 bases each). Germline CDR1 reads MNHEY; CDR2 reads SMNVEV (reference sequence). This CDR3 has 13 amino acids. V was shortened by 3 bases and J by 6 bases, with 10 bases between the two germline ends.

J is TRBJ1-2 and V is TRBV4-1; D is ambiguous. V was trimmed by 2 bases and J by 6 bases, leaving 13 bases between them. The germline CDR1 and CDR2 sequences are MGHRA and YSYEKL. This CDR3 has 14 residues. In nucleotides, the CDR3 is TGCGCCAGCAGCCAAAACATACACGGTGATGGCTACACCTTC. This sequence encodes CASSQNIHGDGYTF.

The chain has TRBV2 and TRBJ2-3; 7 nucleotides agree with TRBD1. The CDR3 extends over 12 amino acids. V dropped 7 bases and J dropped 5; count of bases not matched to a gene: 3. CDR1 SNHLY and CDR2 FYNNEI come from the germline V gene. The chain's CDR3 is CASTWDRDTQYF. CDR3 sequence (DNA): TGTGCCAGCACCTGGGACAGAGATACGCAGTATTTT.